Following are 19 T cell receptor beta chains from one sample sequenced in a study of liver allograft versus peripheral blood T cells. Overall study context: Repertoires of T cell receptors in transplanted livers were compared with recipients' peripheral blood repertoires.

TCRdb called the reads again in MiXCR, with one record for every CDR3 protein. Of several thousand distinct CDR3 sequences in the sample, around a sixth are singletons; the top ten hold approximately 2.7%. Receptors originate from a human patient who had a liver transplant. The graft donor may be the source of some T cells.

This clonotype is classed as medium-sized (0.01 to 0.1%). This chain joins TRBV9 and TRBJ2-7; D is undetermined. The V end was cut by 4 bases, the J end by 3 bases, with 8 bases between. The CDR3 runs to 12 residues. Germline CDR1 is SGDLS and CDR2 is YYNGEE. Here the CDR3 DNA reads TGTGCCAGCAGCCATTCCGACTACGAGCAGTACTTC. It translates to CASSHSDYEQYF.

The rearrangement uses TRBV7-9 and TRBJ1-1, with 10 bases that match TRBD1. V lost 6 bases to trimming and J lost 5 bases; unmatched junction nucleotides: 6. CDR3 length: 14 amino acids. The germline V gene has CDR1 SEHNR and CDR2 FQNEAQ (reference sequence). The CDR3 here is CASSSDRGETEAFF. In nucleotides, the CDR3 is TGTGCCAGCAGTTCGGACAGGGGGGAGACTGAAGCTTTCTTT. The complete variable domain, with remaining parts taken from reference TRBV7-9 and TRBJ1-1, reads DTGVSQNPRHKITKRGQNVTFRCDPISEHNRLYWYRQTLGQGPEFLTYFQNEAQLEKSRLLSDRFSAERPKGSFSTLEIQRTEQGDSAMYLCASSSDRGETEAFFGQGTRLTVV.

CDR3: CASRMIPLAGGITDTQYF. For the CDR3, the DNA is TGTGCCAGCAGGATGATCCCCCTAGCGGGAGGGATCACAGATACGCAGTATTTT. The chain links TRBV6-1 to TRBJ2-3; 12 nucleotides line up with TRBD2. The germline V gene encodes CDR1 MNHNS and CDR2 SASEGT. The CDR3 has 18 residues. J lost 2 bases, V lost 6 bases, and 12 bases had no gene match.

This clonotype is medium-sized by share. The chain links TRBV6-5 to TRBJ1-1; no reliable D call. This CDR3 has 13 residues. From germline, CDR1 is MNHEY and CDR2 SVGAGI. With 7 bases removed from V and 0 bases from J, the gap between germline ends came to 9 bases. The CDR3 DNA sequence: TGTGCCAGCAAATGGAGTATGAACACTGAAGCTTTCTTT. Its protein product is CASKWSMNTEAFF.

The DNA for the CDR3 is TGCAGTGCTAGAGCCCGGGGGCCCCAGCATTTT. Translation: CSARARGPQHF. The chain carries TRBV20-1 and TRBJ1-5; D unresolved. The V gene lost 1 base and the J gene lost 9 bases, with 7 bases spanning the gap. CDR1 is DFQATT and CDR2 is SNEGSKA in the germline V gene (reference sequence). The CDR3 runs 11 residues.

This clonotype is deemed medium-sized. V is TRBV10-3 and J is TRBJ2-1; TRBD1 aligns across 7 bases. Germline trimming cut 7 bases from V and 4 bases from J; bases unmatched to any gene: 7. The CDR3 has 14 amino acids. Germline V gives CDR1 ENHRY, CDR2 SYGVKD. The CDR3 DNA follows: TGTGCCATCACCCCCGACAGGGCGTACAATGAGCAGTTCTTC. Translated: CAITPDRAYNEQFF.

J is TRBJ1-2 and V is TRBV25-1; no reliable D call. The germline gives CDR1 MGHDK, CDR2 SYGVNS. The CDR3 has 12 residues. V shed 7 bases and J shed 7 bases, with 13 bases lying between them. The CDR3 reads CASMDGWGGYTF. The DNA for the CDR3 is TGTGCCAGCATGGACGGGTGGGGTGGCTACACCTTC.

This clonotype was seen ten or more times. At one boundary the junction diverges from the germline segment, which might be a read error. The chain links TRBV27 to TRBJ2-5; D perhaps matches TRBD2 (6 bases). Per germline, CDR1 MNHEY and CDR2 SMNVEV (reference sequence). This CDR3 comprises 14 residues. For the CDR3, the DNA is TGTGCCAGTAGTTGGCGGGACGGACAAGAGACCCAGTACTTC. Translation: CASSWRDGQETQYF.

This clonotype counts as large (0.1 to 1%). This sequence joins TRBV29-1 and TRBJ2-3; TRBD1 might be the D (6 bases). Per germline, CDR1 SQVTM and CDR2 ANQGSEA. V lost 2 bases, J lost 1 base, and 7 bases lay in between. This CDR3 region has 13 residues. CDR3 protein: CSVEPGGTDTQYF. In DNA form, the CDR3 reads TGCAGCGTTGAACCAGGGGGCACAGATACGCAGTATTTT.

This clonotype is termed medium-sized. An end of the junction does not agree with germline; a read error may underlie this. The rearrangement joins TRBV28 to TRBJ2-1; D might be TRBD1 or TRBD2, each matching 5 bases. The CDR3 consists of 13 residues. CDR1 MDHEN and CDR2 SYDVKM come from the germline V gene. CDR3 loop: CASSLGELYNPLF. The CDR3 DNA is TGTGCCAGCAGTTTGGGGGAACTATATAACCCCCTCTTC.

The rearrangement uses TRBV5-6 and TRBJ1-1; D possibly corresponds to TRBD1 (5 bases). Germline CDR1 SGHDT, CDR2 YYEEEE. The CDR3 totals 18 residues. V lost 6 bases, J lost 0 bases, and 24 bases lay in between. The CDR3, as DNA: TGTGCCAGCACTGGATGGGGGACCCACCAATTCATGAACACTGAAGCTTTCTTT. This codes for CASTGWGTHQFMNTEAFF.

This clonotype was counted a few times. A much larger clone is a single base away; this may be a read error. The chain uses TRBV6-1 and TRBJ2-3; D ambiguous. Germline V gives CDR1 MNHNS, CDR2 SASEGT. Trimming cost V 6 bases and J 4 bases, with 11 bases left between them. The CDR3 has 13 amino acids. CDR3 amino acids: CASRGGNADTQYF. In DNA, the CDR3 is TGTGCCAGCAGGGGCGGAAACGCAGATACGCAGTATTTT.

Sample share makes this clonotype medium-sized. The chain employs TRBV6-1 and TRBJ2-7; 9 bases fit TRBD1. Trimming removed 1 base from V and 2 bases from J; junction bases left unmatched: 3. The germline V gene has CDR1 MNHNS and CDR2 SASEGT. The CDR3 is 15 residues long. The CDR3 loop is CASSEGTGVPYEQYF. DNA of the CDR3: TGTGCCAGCAGTGAAGGGACAGGGGTACCCTACGAGCAGTACTTC.

This clonotype occurred many times. The chain links TRBV5-6 to TRBJ1-1; D is ambiguous. CDR1 and CDR2 (germline): SGHDT, YYEEEE. The CDR3 covers 14 residues. The ends were cut back, 0 bases at V and 4 bases at J, with 10 bases in the middle. This CDR3 reads CASSLVSPLTEAFF. The CDR3 region has the DNA TGTGCCAGCAGCTTGGTCAGTCCCCTCACTGAAGCTTTCTTT. Together with reference TRBV5-6 and TRBJ1-1, the CDR3 gives the full variable domain: DAGVTQSPTHLIKTRGQQVTLRCSPKSGHDTVSWYQQALGQGPQFIFQYYEEEERQRGNFPDRFSGHQFPNYSSELNVNALLLGDSALYLCASSLVSPLTEAFFGQGTRLTVV.

CDR3 amino acids: CSARGEWGTSGYTF. The CDR3 nucleotides are TGCAGTGCTAGAGGAGAATGGGGGACCAGCGGCTACACCTTC. V usage is TRBV20-1 and J usage is TRBJ1-2; D is possibly TRBD1 (5 bases). The CDR3 length is 14 residues. Germline V gives CDR1 DFQATT, CDR2 SNEGSKA (reference sequence). Trimming took 1 base from V and 8 from J, leaving 17 bases between them.

This clonotype is labeled as medium-sized. This chain links TRBV6-5 with TRBJ2-2, with TRBD2 matching over 8 bases. CDR1 is MNHEY, CDR2 SVGAGI, per germline. The CDR3 consists of 16 residues. V lost 2 bases to trimming and J lost 7 bases; unmatched junction nucleotides: 9. In DNA form, the CDR3 reads TGTGCCAGCAGTTACGAAAGCGGGGGTTTTATCGGGGAGCTGTTTTTT. It translates to CASSYESGGFIGELFF.

This chain joins TRBV30 and TRBJ2-7; 9 bases agree with TRBD2. This CDR3 has 16 amino acids. V was clipped by 0 bases and J by 0 bases; unmatched bases: 6. CDR1 and CDR2 from the germline V gene are GTSNPN and SVGIG (reference sequence). DNA for the CDR3: TGTGCCTGGAGTGTCCTACTAGCGGGCCCCTCCTACGAGCAGTACTTC. Its protein is CAWSVLLAGPSYEQYF.

Notes on this clonotype: This may arise from a read error, as a much more abundant clone is one base away. The V gene is TRBV6-5, the J gene TRBJ2-7; TRBD1 matches 7 bases. This CDR3 region has 16 residues. The trim removed 7 bases at V and 2 bases at J, leaving 14 bases unmatched. Germline lookup yields CDR1 MNHEY and CDR2 SVGAGI. The CDR3 nucleotides read TGTGCCAGCAAACTACGGGACAGTGATATACCCTACGAGCAGTACTTC. Its translation is CASKLRDSDIPYEQYF.

V and J are TRBV10-2 and TRBJ1-2; 8 nucleotides agree with TRBD1. There are 14 residues in the CDR3. The germline V gene has CDR1 WSHSY and CDR2 SAAADI. J gave up 6 bases and V 11 bases, and 14 bases lay outside the gene matches. Here the CDR3 reads CASSPVGQEDGYTF. DNA for the CDR3: TGCGCCTCTTCCCCCGTGGGACAGGAGGATGGCTACACCTTC.